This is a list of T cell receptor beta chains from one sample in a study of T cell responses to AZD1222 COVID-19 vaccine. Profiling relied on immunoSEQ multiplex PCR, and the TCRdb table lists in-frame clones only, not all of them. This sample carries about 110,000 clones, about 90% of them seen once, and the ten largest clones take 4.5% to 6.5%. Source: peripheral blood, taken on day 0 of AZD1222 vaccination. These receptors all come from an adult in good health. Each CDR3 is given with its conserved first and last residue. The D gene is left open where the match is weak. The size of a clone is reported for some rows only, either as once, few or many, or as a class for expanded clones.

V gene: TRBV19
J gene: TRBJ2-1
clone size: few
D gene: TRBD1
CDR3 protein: CASRDRAYNEQFF
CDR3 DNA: TGTGCCAGTCGGGACAGGGCATACAATGAGCAGTTCTTC

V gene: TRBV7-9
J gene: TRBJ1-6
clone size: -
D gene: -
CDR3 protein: CASSLRDSPLHF
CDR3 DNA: TGTGCCAGCAGCCTGAGGGATTCACCCCTCCACTTT

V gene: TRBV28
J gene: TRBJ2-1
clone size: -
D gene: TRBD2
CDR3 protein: CASSSQGAGVDNEQFF
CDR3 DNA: TGTGCCAGCAGTTCCCAAGGAGCGGGAGTGGACAATGAGCAGTTCTTC

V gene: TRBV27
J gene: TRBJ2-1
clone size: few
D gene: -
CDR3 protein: CASSSSLAGPSNEQFF
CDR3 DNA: TGTGCCAGCAGTTCCAGTTTGGCGGGGCCTTCGAATGAGCAGTTCTTC

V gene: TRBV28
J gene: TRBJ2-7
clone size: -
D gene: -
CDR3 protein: CASRTGGRGYEQYF
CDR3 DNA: TGTGCCAGCAGAACGGGGGGCCGCGGCTACGAGCAGTACTTC

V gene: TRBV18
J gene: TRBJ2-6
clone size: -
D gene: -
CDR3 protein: CASSPLQAGANVLTF
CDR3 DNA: TGTGCCAGCTCACCTCTCCAGGCTGGGGCCAACGTCCTGACTTTC

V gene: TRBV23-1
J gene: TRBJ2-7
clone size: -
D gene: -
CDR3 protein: CASSQGDDGNEQYF
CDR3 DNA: TGCGCCAGCAGTCAGGGGGACGATGGAAACGAGCAGTACTTC

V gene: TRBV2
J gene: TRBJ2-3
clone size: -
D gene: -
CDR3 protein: CASSVNREDTQYF
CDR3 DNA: TGTGCCAGCAGTGTTAATAGGGAAGATACGCAGTATTTT

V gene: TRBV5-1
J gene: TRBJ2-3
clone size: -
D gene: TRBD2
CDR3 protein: CASKGLAGPRDTQYF
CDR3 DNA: TGCGCCAGCAAGGGACTAGCGGGCCCCCGGGATACGCAGTATTTT

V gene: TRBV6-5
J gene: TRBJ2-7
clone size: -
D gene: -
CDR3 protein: CASSGVSYEQYF
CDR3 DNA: TGTGCCAGCAGCGGGGTTTCCTACGAGCAGTACTTC

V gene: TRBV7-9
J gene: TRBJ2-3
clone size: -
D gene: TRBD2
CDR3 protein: CASSLATSGPSTDTQYF
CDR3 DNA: TGTGCCAGCAGCTTAGCGACTAGCGGGCCTAGCACAGATACGCAGTATTTT

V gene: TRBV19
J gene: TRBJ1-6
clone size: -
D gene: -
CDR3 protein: CASTIPGAVSPLHF
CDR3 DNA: TGTGCCAGTACGATCCCAGGGGCCGTCTCACCCCTCCACTTT

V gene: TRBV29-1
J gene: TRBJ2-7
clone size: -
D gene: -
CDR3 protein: CSVGVGSLSYEQYF
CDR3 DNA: TGCAGCGTTGGTGTAGGTTCCCTCTCCTACGAGCAGTACTTC

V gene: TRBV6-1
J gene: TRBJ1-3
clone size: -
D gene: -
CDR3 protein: CASSQAGPGNTIYF
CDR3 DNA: TGTGCCAGCAGTCAAGCCGGGCCTGGAAACACCATATATTTT

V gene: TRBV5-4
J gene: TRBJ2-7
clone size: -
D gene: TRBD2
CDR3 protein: CASSFEGGSSYEQYF
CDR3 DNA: TGTGCCAGCAGCTTCGAGGGAGGGAGCTCCTACGAGCAGTACTTC

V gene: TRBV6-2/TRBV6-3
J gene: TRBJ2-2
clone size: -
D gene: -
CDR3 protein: CASSYSLAGELFF
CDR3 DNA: TGTGCCAGCAGTTACTCGCTAGCTGGGGAGCTGTTTTTT

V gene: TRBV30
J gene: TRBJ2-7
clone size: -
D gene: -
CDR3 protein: CAWSRQPYEQYF
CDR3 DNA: TGTGCCTGGAGTCGACAGCCCTACGAGCAGTACTTC

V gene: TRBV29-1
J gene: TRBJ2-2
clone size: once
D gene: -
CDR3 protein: CSANVQGTGELFF
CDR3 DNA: TGCAGCGCAAATGTCCAAGGCACCGGGGAGCTGTTTTTT

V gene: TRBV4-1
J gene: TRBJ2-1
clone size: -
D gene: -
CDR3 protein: CASAGYTSSYNEQFF
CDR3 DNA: TGCGCCAGCGCAGGGTATACCAGCTCCTACAATGAGCAGTTCTTC

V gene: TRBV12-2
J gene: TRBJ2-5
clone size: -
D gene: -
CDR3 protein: CASRLAPLAGVSPAIETQYF
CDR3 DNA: TGTGCAAGTCGCTTAGCCCCGTTAGCGGGGGTTTCGCCAGCGATAGAGACCCAGTACTTC

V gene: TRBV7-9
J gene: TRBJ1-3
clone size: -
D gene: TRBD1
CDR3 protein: CASSSDRGGGNTIYF
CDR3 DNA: TGTGCCAGCAGCTCGGACAGGGGGGGTGGAAACACCATATATTTT

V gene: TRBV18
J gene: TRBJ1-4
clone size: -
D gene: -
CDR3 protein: CASSPPVIGEGEKLFF
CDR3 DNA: TGTGCCAGCTCACCACCGGTTATCGGGGAGGGCGAAAAACTGTTTTTT

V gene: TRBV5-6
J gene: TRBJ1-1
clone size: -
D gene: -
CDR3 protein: CASSPINTWGEAFF
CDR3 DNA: TGTGCCAGCAGCCCAATAAATACGTGGGGTGAAGCTTTCTTT